Below, one T cell receptor beta chain is given with its context. The sample is drawn from a study of shared clonotypes between healthy human individuals. The CDR3 length is 13 residues. Germline values: CDR1 LNHDA, CDR2 SQIVND (reference sequence). The ends were cut back, 3 bases at V and 2 bases at J, with 8 bases in the middle. Data came from immunoSEQ multiplex PCR; TCRdb stores just in-frame clones and leaves some out. The sample holds about 2.3 million clones, approximately 93% seen once. Sequenced: naive CD4+ T cells from PBMCs. Subset in this sample: CD45RA+ positively selected. The origin of this receptor is a man aged 18 to 29 in good health. Some clones in this sample may be carry-over from other donors' samples. The rearrangement joins TRBV19 to TRBJ2-7; a possible D gene is TRBD1 (5 bases). CDR3 in DNA: TGTGCCAGTAGTATTCAGGGCACCTACGAGCAGTACTTC. This encodes CASSIQGTYEQYF.